The 8 T cell receptor beta chains reported below all come from one sample, sequenced in a study of T cell responses to AZD1222 COVID-19 vaccine. Method: immunoSEQ multiplex PCR; TCRdb's copy keeps in-frame clones and lacks some. The sample shows over 60,000 clones, around 87% of them seen only once. Sequenced here: peripheral blood, sampled on day 0 of AZD1222 vaccination. These receptors were obtained from an adult in good health.

The chain couples TRBV19 to TRBJ2-1, with TRBD2 matching over 11 bases. V lost 9 bases and J lost 3; bases outside the gene matches: 10. The germline V gene has CDR1 LNHDA and CDR2 SQIVND (reference sequence). The CDR3 extends over 16 amino acids. In nucleotides, the CDR3 is TGTGCCAGCCAGAATGTAGCGGGGGGGTTCTACAATGAGCAGTTCTTC. As protein: CASQNVAGGFYNEQFF.

The V call is TRBV7-8, the J call TRBJ2-7; D is unclear. V lost 5 bases and J 6 bases, leaving 26 bases between the germline ends. The CDR3 loop spans 17 amino acids. Germline assignment: CDR1 SGHVS and CDR2 FQNEAQ. CDR3 DNA sequence: TGTGCCAGCAGCCCCATCCTCTTTCGCGGACCCCGTTTCGAGCAGTACTTC. Its protein is CASSPILFRGPRFEQYF. The full variable domain, in which reference TRBV7-8 and TRBJ2-7 provide the parts outside the CDR3, is GAGVSQSPRYKVAKRGQDVALRCDPISGHVSLFWYQQALGQGPEFLTYFQNEAQLDKSGLPSDRFFAERPEGSVSTLKIQRTQQEDSAVYLCASSPILFRGPRFEQYFGPGTRLTVT.

This sequence joins TRBV5-6 and TRBJ1-2; D is perhaps TRBD1 (6 bases). V was clipped by 4 bases and J by 7 bases, with 11 bases between them. The CDR3 is 12 amino acids. Germline V gene sequence: CDR1 SGHDT, CDR2 YYEEEE. The CDR3 sequence: CASSSDRIGYTF. CDR3 nucleotide sequence: TGTGCCAGCAGCAGCGACAGGATTGGCTACACCTTC.

This clone has only a few counts. The chain uses TRBV19 and TRBJ2-2; D call uncertain. The V and J ends lost 4 bases and 4 bases respectively, with 7 bases between them. The CDR3 loop spans 13 amino acids. Germline CDR1 LNHDA, CDR2 SQIVND (reference sequence). In DNA, the CDR3 is TGTGCCAGTAGTACAGGAGTCACCGGGGAGCTGTTTTTT. Translating gives CASSTGVTGELFF.

The chain uses TRBV7-3 and TRBJ1-2, with TRBD1 matching over 11 bases. The CDR3 spans 16 residues. Germline trimming cut 5 bases from V and 4 bases from J; bases unmatched to any gene: 9. In germline, CDR1 is SGHTA, CDR2 FQGTGA. The DNA of the CDR3 is TGTGCCAGCAGCCAAGGACAGGGGGCGGCGGGCTATGGCTACACCTTC. It codes for CASSQGQGAAGYGYTF.

CDR3 nucleotide sequence: TGTGCCAGCAGCCGGTCCGGGACTAGCGGGGGGGAGCAGTTCTTC. Its protein is CASSRSGTSGGEQFF. This chain connects TRBV4-2 to TRBJ2-1, with TRBD2 identical over 15 bases. Losses at the gene ends were 4 bases for V and 10 bases for J; bases not matched to a gene: 5. The CDR3 covers 15 residues. Germline values: CDR1 LGHNA, CDR2 YNFKEQ.

The V call is TRBV3-1 (or the pseudogene TRBV3-2), the J call TRBJ1-1; D is ambiguous. Trimming cost V 7 bases and J 0 bases, with 15 bases left between them. Germline V gene lookup returns CDR1 LGHDT and CDR2 YNNKEL (reference sequence). This CDR3 has 15 residues. As DNA, the CDR3 is TGTGCCAGCACCCCAACGCTGACCATGAACACTGAAGCTTTCTTT. Residues: CASTPTLTMNTEAFF.

The chain has TRBV20-1 and TRBJ1-1; D is unresolved. V lost 3 bases and J 8 bases, leaving 7 bases between the germline ends. The CDR3 length is 10 residues. Germline V gene data show CDR1 as DFQATT and CDR2 as SNEGSKA (reference sequence). In DNA form, the CDR3 reads TGCAGTGCTAGTAGGGCGGAAGCTTTCTTT. Encoded protein: CSASRAEAFF.